These 30 T cell receptor beta chains were all obtained from the same sample, sequenced in a study of a mutant IDH1 vaccine in newly diagnosed glioma. As to time point: baseline, week 1 (first vaccination visit). Regarding treatment: pre-vaccination baseline after standard-of-care therapy. Profiled with immunoSEQ multiplex PCR; TCRdb holds only in-frame clones, not every one. Of 70,000 or so clones in the sample, around 83% were seen once. The starting material was peripheral blood mononuclear cells (PBMCs), obtained from a glioma patient treated with radiotherapy, temozolomide or both. The receptors come from a woman between 18 and 29 years old with glioma. Some clones in this sample may be carry-over from other donors' samples.

This clone was seen a few times. The junction shows a germline mismatch at one end, possibly a read error. The chain couples TRBV7-2 to TRBJ2-7, with D unresolved. This CDR3 is built from 13 residues. The germline gives CDR1 SGHTA, CDR2 FQGNSA. The CDR3 region is CASSLAGVVEQYF. CDR3 nucleotide sequence: TGTGCCAGCAGCTTAGCAGGAGTGGTCGAGCAGTACTTT.

This chain uses TRBV4-2 with TRBJ2-3, with a tentative D call TRBD2 (5 bases). CDR3 size: 14 residues. CDR1 LGHNA and CDR2 YNFKEQ come from the germline V gene. V was trimmed by 3 bases and J by 5 bases, leaving 12 bases between them. The CDR3 DNA sequence: TGTGCCAGCAGCCACGCGATAGGGAGAGATACGCAGTATTTT. Protein sequence: CASSHAIGRDTQYF.

The chain is built from TRBV5-6 and TRBJ2-3, with 8 positions matching TRBD2. Per germline, CDR1 SGHDT and CDR2 YYEEEE. The CDR3 loop spans 15 amino acids. J was trimmed by 5 bases and V by 4 bases; bases with no gene match: 9. The CDR3 here is CASSEPGLGKDTQYF. CDR3 bases: TGTGCCAGCAGCGAACCGGGACTAGGGAAAGATACGCAGTATTTT.

The chain has TRBV7-2 and TRBJ1-5; D is ambiguous. This CDR3 spans 12 amino acids. Germline values: CDR1 SGHTA, CDR2 FQGNSA. V lost 3 bases and J 4 bases, leaving 4 bases between the germline ends. In nucleotides, the CDR3 is TGTGCCAGCAGCTTGAGTAATCAGCCCCAGCATTTT. This codes for CASSLSNQPQHF.

V is TRBV7-6 and J is TRBJ2-7; TRBD2 agrees at 11 bases. CDR3 length: 12 residues. The junction had 1 base not matched to a gene; V was cut back by 3 bases and J by 9 bases. In germline, CDR1 is SGHVS, CDR2 FNYEAQ. CDR3 DNA: TGTGCCAGCAGCTTCCTAGCGGGAGGGCAGTACTTC. This gives the protein CASSFLAGGQYF.

This clone was counted a single time. The J gene is TRBJ2-7, the V gene TRBV4-2, with 10 bases lining up with TRBD2. Germline values: CDR1 LGHNA, CDR2 YNFKEQ. V dropped 3 bases and J dropped 1; count of bases not matched to a gene: 6. The CDR3 has 16 amino acids. CDR3 residues: CASSQASGGGSYEQYF. The CDR3 DNA follows: TGTGCCAGCAGCCAGGCTAGCGGGGGAGGGTCCTACGAGCAGTACTTC.

The rearrangement joins TRBV2 to TRBJ2-5, with D tentatively TRBD2 (7 bases). The CDR3 has 16 amino acids. Trimming shortened V by 5 bases and J by 5 bases, and 21 bases separated the two germline ends. The germline V gene encodes CDR1 SNHLY and CDR2 FYNNEI. The CDR3 region has the DNA TGTGCCAGCAGTCCGCCGGGCCGAAGGGGGGGCGAGACCCAGTACTTC. Translating gives CASSPPGRRGGETQYF.

This chain joins TRBV4-3 and TRBJ2-6; no firm D call. Germline CDR1 reads LGHNA; CDR2 reads YSLEER. There are 17 residues in the CDR3. The germline V and J ends were trimmed by 0 bases and 2 bases, with 11 bases remaining between them. The CDR3 sequence: CASSQDKVFPGANVLTF. The CDR3 DNA follows: TGCGCCAGCAGCCAAGACAAGGTGTTTCCTGGGGCCAACGTCCTGACTTTC.

The rearrangement joins TRBV7-9 to TRBJ1-5; TRBD1 might be the D (6 bases). Trimming took off 3 bases at V and 4 bases at J, with 7 bases between the two ends. Germline V gene lookup returns CDR1 SEHNR and CDR2 FQNEAQ (reference sequence). This CDR3 is 13 amino acids long. The CDR3 is CASSFTGNQPQHF. In nucleotides, the CDR3 is TGTGCCAGCAGCTTCACAGGGAATCAGCCCCAGCATTTT.

This sequence joins TRBV27 and TRBJ1-2, with 10 nucleotides matching TRBD1. The V segment lost 5 bases and the J segment 0 bases; nucleotides outside the gene matches: 6. The V gene's germline CDR1 is MNHEY and CDR2 SMNVEV (reference sequence). CDR3 size: 16 residues. The CDR3 sequence: CASSTRTGGTNYGYTF. The CDR3 DNA sequence: TGTGCCAGCAGTACCAGGACAGGGGGAACTAACTATGGCTACACCTTC.

This sequence joins TRBV18 and TRBJ1-2, with 8 nucleotides matching TRBD1. The CDR3 has 16 amino acids. Trimming cost V 3 bases and J 2 bases; bases outside gene matches: 8. CDR1 is KGHSH and CDR2 is LQKENI in the germline V gene. Here the CDR3 reads CASSPTRTGPNYGYTF. As DNA, the CDR3 is TGTGCCAGCTCACCGACTCGGACAGGGCCCAACTATGGCTACACCTTC.

This chain links TRBV15 with TRBJ1-2; 9 bases match TRBD1. V dropped 5 bases and J dropped 4; count of bases not matched to a gene: 8. The germline V gene encodes CDR1 LNHNV and CDR2 YYDKDF (reference sequence). CDR3 length: 15 amino acids. CDR3 in amino acids: CATSENRGRSYGYTF. The DNA of the CDR3 is TGTGCCACCAGCGAAAACAGGGGGCGCAGCTATGGCTACACCTTC. Full variable domain (rest looked up from reference TRBV15 and TRBJ1-2): DAMVIQNPRYQVTQFGKPVTLSCSQTLNHNVMYWYQQKSSQAPKLLFHYYDKDFNNEADTPDNFQSRRPNTSFCFLDIRSPGLGDTAMYLCATSENRGRSYGYTFGSGTRLTVV.

V is TRBV2 and J is TRBJ1-2, with D possibly TRBD1 on 6 matching bases. There are 14 residues in the CDR3. The germline V gene has CDR1 SNHLY and CDR2 FYNNEI. Trimming removed 7 bases at V and 4 bases at J, with 16 bases between. The CDR3 is CASKGPGQSYGYTF. CDR3 nucleotide sequence: TGTGCCAGCAAGGGACCGGGACAATCCTATGGCTACACCTTC.

The chain links TRBV7-9 to TRBJ2-5; D ambiguous. With 2 bases removed from V and 2 bases from J, the gap between germline ends came to 9 bases. The CDR3 runs to 14 residues. Germline V CDR1 and CDR2: SEHNR, FQNEAQ (reference sequence). CDR3 nucleotides: TGTGCCAGCAGCTTACTAAACTCTCAAGAGACCCAGTACTTC. Translated, it gives CASSLLNSQETQYF.

The chain joins TRBV7-8 to TRBJ1-3; 8 bases align to TRBD1. The CDR3 contains 15 residues. V lost 5 bases to trimming and J lost 8 bases; unmatched junction nucleotides: 11. The germline V gene encodes CDR1 SGHVS and CDR2 FQNEAQ. For the CDR3, the DNA is TGTGCCAGCAGCATCCGGGACAGGTTTTTGGACACCATATATTTT. This encodes CASSIRDRFLDTIYF.

This sequence joins TRBV7-9 and TRBJ2-2, with D possibly matching TRBD1 (6 bases). Germline V CDR1 and CDR2: SEHNR, FQNEAQ (reference sequence). The germline V and J ends were trimmed by 5 bases and 1 base, with 14 bases remaining between them. This CDR3 contains 16 residues. In DNA, the CDR3 is TGTGCCAGCAGCCCCTCAACAGGGTTGAACACCGGGGAGCTGTTTTTT. It codes for CASSPSTGLNTGELFF.

This clone was seen a single time. In nucleotides, the CDR3 is TGTGCCAGCAGTTACTCGACTAGCGGGATTTCAGGGGAGCTGTTTTTT. Translated: CASSYSTSGISGELFF. The chain links TRBV6-6 to TRBJ2-2; 11 nucleotides align to TRBD2. The length of the CDR3 is 16 residues. J was trimmed by 8 bases and V by 0 bases; bases with no gene match: 5. Germline assignment: CDR1 MNHNY and CDR2 SVGAGI (reference sequence).

This clone was seen a handful of times. The CDR3 bases are TGCGCCAGCAGGTTACGGGACAGGGAAGCCCCCCTATATTTT. This encodes CASRLRDREAPLYF. The rearrangement links TRBV5-1 to TRBJ1-3, with TRBD1 identical over 9 bases. The CDR3 consists of 14 residues. After removal of 5 bases from V and 14 bases from J, the junction contained 14 bases not matched to a gene. The V gene's germline CDR1 is SGHRS and CDR2 YFSETQ. The full variable domain, its missing parts supplied by reference TRBV5-1 and TRBJ1-3, is KAGVTQTPRYLIKTRGQQVTLSCSPISGHRSVSWYQQTPGQGLQFLFEYFSETQRNKGNFPGRFSGRQFSNSRSEMNVSTLELGDSALYLCASRLRDREAPLYFGEGSWLTVV.

This clone has a single count. This chain joins TRBV5-1 and TRBJ2-7; TRBD1 matches 7 bases. V shed 4 bases and J 2 bases; nucleotides not matched to a gene: 6. This CDR3 is built from 14 residues. CDR1 and CDR2 from the germline V gene are SGHRS and YFSETQ. CDR3 in DNA: TGCGCCAGCAGCACCTCGACAGGGACCTACGAGCAGTACTTC. It translates to CASSTSTGTYEQYF.

The chain uses TRBV2 and TRBJ2-7, with D tentatively TRBD2 (6 bases). The CDR3 covers 13 residues. The V end was cut by 8 bases, the J end by 7 bases, with 18 bases between. CDR1 and CDR2 (germline): SNHLY, FYNNEI. The CDR3 here is CASGPGPGAEQYF. The CDR3 DNA follows: TGTGCCAGCGGACCTGGGCCGGGAGCTGAGCAGTACTTC.

The chain links TRBV2 to TRBJ2-7; 10 nucleotides match TRBD2. The V segment lost 9 bases and the J segment 5 bases; nucleotides outside the gene matches: 7. This CDR3 region has 13 residues. CDR1 and CDR2 (germline): SNHLY, FYNNEI. This CDR3 reads CARASGRSDEQYF. Written as DNA, the CDR3 is TGTGCCAGAGCTAGCGGGAGATCTGACGAGCAGTACTTC.

There are a few counts of this clone. The chain links TRBV5-1 to TRBJ1-4; tentative D call: TRBD1 (6 bases). Trimming cost V 4 bases and J 3 bases, with 10 bases left between them. The CDR3 runs to 14 residues. Per the germline V gene, CDR1 is SGHRS and CDR2 is YFSETQ. The CDR3 reads CASSHGTPNEKLFF. Here the CDR3 DNA reads TGCGCCAGCAGCCACGGGACACCTAATGAAAAACTGTTTTTT.

The V gene is TRBV5-1, the J gene TRBJ2-7, with 7 bases that match TRBD2. This CDR3 has 14 amino acids. V dropped 5 bases and J dropped 4; count of bases not matched to a gene: 9. CDR1 and CDR2 from the germline V gene are SGHRS and YFSETQ. The CDR3 nucleotides read TGCGCCAGCAGTTCCCAGGGAGGGATTTACGAGCAGTACTTC. It yields the protein CASSSQGGIYEQYF.

This clone has only one observation. CDR3 DNA: TGTGCCATCAGGGGGGCTGATGACACTGAAGCTTTCTTT. Residues: CAIRGADDTEAFF. The chain links TRBV10-3 to TRBJ1-1, with D tentatively TRBD1 (6 bases). The germline V gene has CDR1 ENHRY and CDR2 SYGVKD. V was cut by 6 bases and J by 3 bases, with 11 bases left in between. This CDR3 spans 13 amino acids.

The gene calls are TRBV10-3 and TRBJ1-5, with D uncertain. The germline V gene has CDR1 ENHRY and CDR2 SYGVKD. Trimming took 7 bases from V and 0 from J, leaving 10 bases between them. There are 14 residues in the CDR3. Written as DNA, the CDR3 is TGTGCCATCAAACCAGACTCTAGCAATCAGCCCCAGCATTTT. Amino acids: CAIKPDSSNQPQHF.

The V gene is TRBV7-8, the J gene TRBJ1-2, with 10 bases matching TRBD1. The length of the CDR3 is 13 residues. The germline CDR1 and CDR2 sequences are SGHVS and FQNEAQ. J gave up 8 bases and V 0 bases, and 0 bases lay outside the gene matches. CDR3 coding DNA: TGTGCCAGCAGCTTAGCGGGACAGGGGGGCTACACCTTC. It yields the protein CASSLAGQGGYTF. The full variable domain, completed using reference TRBV7-8 and TRBJ1-2, is GAGVSQSPRYKVAKRGQDVALRCDPISGHVSLFWYQQALGQGPEFLTYFQNEAQLDKSGLPSDRFFAERPEGSVSTLKIQRTQQEDSAVYLCASSLAGQGGYTFGSGTRLTVV.

The rearrangement links TRBV5-1 to TRBJ2-2; D gene ambiguous. V gave up 0 bases and J gave up 4 bases, with 13 bases separating them. Germline V CDR1 and CDR2: SGHRS, YFSETQ. The CDR3 totals 16 residues. CDR3 DNA: TGCGCCAGCAGCTTGGGAAACGGCGTCCGCACCGGGGAGCTGTTTTTT. Translating gives CASSLGNGVRTGELFF.

This sequence joins TRBV7-3 and TRBJ1-1; D perhaps matches TRBD1 (5 bases). Trimming removed 5 bases from V and 6 bases from J, with 16 bases in between. The CDR3 is 14 amino acids. Germline assignment: CDR1 SGHTA and CDR2 FQGTGA. The CDR3 here is CASSLGWGKAEAFF. Here the CDR3 DNA reads TGTGCCAGCAGCCTGGGCTGGGGCAAGGCTGAAGCTTTCTTT.

The chain uses TRBV19 and TRBJ1-4, with D unresolved. The CDR3 has 15 amino acids. Germline V gene data show CDR1 as LNHDA and CDR2 as SQIVND (reference sequence). V lost 3 bases and J lost 8, with 16 bases in between. CDR3 DNA sequence: TGTGCCAGTAGTATGGGTACGGCAATTAGGGAAAAACTGTTTTTT. It encodes CASSMGTAIREKLFF.

The chain carries TRBV30 and TRBJ2-1; D unresolved. Per germline, CDR1 GTSNPN and CDR2 SVGIG (reference sequence). The CDR3 length is 13 residues. Trimming cost V 3 bases and J 5 bases, with 11 bases left between them. CDR3 in amino acids: CAWRLDPNNEQFF. CDR3 bases: TGTGCCTGGAGGCTAGACCCTAACAATGAGCAGTTCTTC.